This is a list of T cell receptor beta chains from one sample in a study of persistence of HIV-infected CD4 T cells. Here immunoSEQ multiplex PCR was the method, and the copy in TCRdb shows in-frame clones only, minus some. The top ten clones hold approximately 3% of a sample with 40,000 to 55,000 clones, about 80% of them seen once. Their antigen targets remain unknown. This specimen was CD4+ T cells sorted from PBMCs after 18-hour stimulation, taken from a patient who received antiretroviral therapy. The receptors originated from an adult man with HIV who was CMV-seropositive. The CDR3 runs from the conserved cysteine through the conserved F or W. Fields, in order: clone size, J gene, D gene, V gene, CDR3 protein, CDR3 DNA. The D gene is left open where the match is weak. Not every row has a clone size; where given, it reads once, few, many or a size class.

>NA|TRBJ1-6|NA|TRBV7-9
CASSPGTYNSPLHF
TGTGCCAGCAGCCCTGGGACATATAATTCACCCCTCCACTTT
>NA|TRBJ1-1|TRBD1|TRBV29-1
CSGGQGWTEAFF
TGCAGCGGCGGACAGGGATGGACTGAAGCTTTCTTT
>NA|TRBJ2-3|TRBD1|TRBV19
CASRVAGGSDTQYF
TGTGCCAGTAGAGTGGCAGGGGGCTCAGATACGCAGTATTTT
>NA|TRBJ1-6|TRBD1|TRBV5-1
CASSWTDRGDSPLHF
TGCGCCAGCAGCTGGACGGACAGGGGGGATTCACCCCTCCACTTT
>NA|TRBJ2-7|NA|TRBV6-6
CASSYSTTEQYF
TGTGCCAGCAGTTACTCGACAACCGAGCAGTACTTC
>NA|TRBJ1-2|NA|TRBV7-2
CASSLAGNSYGYTF
TGTGCCAGCAGCTTGGCGGGGAACAGCTATGGCTACACCTTC
>NA|TRBJ1-4|NA|TRBV19
CASSPRETVRSEKLFF
TGTGCCAGTAGCCCTCGCGAGACGGTTAGGAGTGAAAAACTGTTTTTT
>NA|TRBJ2-5|NA|TRBV29-1
CSVLGRGPLRETQYF
TGCAGCGTATTGGGACGGGGGCCCTTGAGAGAGACCCAGTACTTC
>NA|TRBJ2-7|TRBD2|TRBV11-1
CASSSLAGTYEQYF
TGTGCCAGCAGCTCCCTAGCGGGGACCTACGAGCAGTACTTC
>NA|TRBJ1-1|NA|TRBV6-1
CASSEDRASTEAFF
TGTGCCAGCAGTGAAGACAGGGCGAGCACTGAAGCTTTCTTT
>NA|TRBJ2-3|NA|TRBV7-9
CASRNDGASTDTQYF
TGTGCCAGCAGGAACGACGGAGCTAGCACAGATACGCAGTATTTT
>NA|TRBJ1-5|NA|TRBV12-5
CASGDSYSNQPQHF
TGTGCTAGTGGGGACAGTTATAGCAATCAGCCCCAGCATTTT
>NA|TRBJ2-1|NA|TRBV19
CASSKGGAGYNEQFF
TGTGCCAGTAGTAAGGGGGGGGCCGGATACAATGAGCAGTTCTTC
>few|TRBJ2-5|NA|TRBV10-3
CAISFIGETQYF
TGTGCCATCAGTTTCATCGGGGAGACCCAGTACTTC
>NA|TRBJ2-5|TRBD2|TRBV5-6
CASSSLNLAGFRETQYF
TGTGCCAGCAGCTCATTAAACCTAGCGGGCTTTAGGGAGACCCAGTACTTC
>NA|TRBJ1-1|NA|TRBV6-5
CASSPGPITHEAFF
TGTGCCAGCAGTCCGGGACCCATCACCCATGAAGCTTTCTTT
>NA|TRBJ1-5|NA|TRBV29-1
CSVEVMGSNQPQHF
TGCAGCGTTGAAGTTATGGGCTCAAATCAGCCCCAGCATTTT